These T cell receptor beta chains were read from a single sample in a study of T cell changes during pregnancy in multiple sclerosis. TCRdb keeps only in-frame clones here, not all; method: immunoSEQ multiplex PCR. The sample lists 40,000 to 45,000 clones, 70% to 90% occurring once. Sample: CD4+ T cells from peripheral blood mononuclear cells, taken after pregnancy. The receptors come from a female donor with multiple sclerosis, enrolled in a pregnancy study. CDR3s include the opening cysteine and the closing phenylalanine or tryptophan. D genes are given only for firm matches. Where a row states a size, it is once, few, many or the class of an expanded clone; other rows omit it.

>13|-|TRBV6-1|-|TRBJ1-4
TGTGCCAGCACCCTAGGCTATGATGAAAAACTGTTTTTT
CASTLGYDEKLFF
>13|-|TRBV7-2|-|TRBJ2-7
TGTGCCAGCAGCTTACAGCGATCCTACGAGCAGTACTTC
CASSLQRSYEQYF
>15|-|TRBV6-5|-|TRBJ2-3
TGTGCCAGCAGTTATACAGGGTGGGTCGGAGGAACGCAGTATTTT
CASSYTGWVGGTQYF
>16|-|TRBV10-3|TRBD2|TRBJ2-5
TGTGCCATCAGTGGTAGGGCTAGCGGGGCCCAAGAGACCCAGTACTTC
CAISGRASGAQETQYF
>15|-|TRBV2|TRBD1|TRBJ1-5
TGTGCCAGCAGTGGGGACAGGGCGGGGAGTCAGCCCCAGCATTTT
CASSGDRAGSQPQHF
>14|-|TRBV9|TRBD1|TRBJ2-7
TGTGCCAGCAGCGTTACAGGGGGCGGCTACGAGCAGTACTTC
CASSVTGGGYEQYF
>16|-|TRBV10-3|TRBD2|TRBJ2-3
TGTGCCATCAGTGGGCGACTAGCCCTCTCCACAGATACGCAGTATTTT
CAISGRLALSTDTQYF
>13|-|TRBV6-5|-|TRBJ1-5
TGTGCCAGCAGTCCAGGGTACAATCAGCCCCAGCATTTT
CASSPGYNQPQHF
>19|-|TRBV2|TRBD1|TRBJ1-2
TGTGCCAGCAGGGCCGCTAGGGGACAGGGAGGGACGTATACGGGCGGCTACACCTTC
CASRAARGQGGTYTGGYTF
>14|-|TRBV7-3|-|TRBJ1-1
TGTGCCAGCAGCTTAACAGGGAGTGACACTGAAGCTTTCTTT
CASSLTGSDTEAFF
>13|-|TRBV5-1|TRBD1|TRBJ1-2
TGCGCCAGCAGCGAGGGACAGAACTATGGCTACACCTTC
CASSEGQNYGYTF
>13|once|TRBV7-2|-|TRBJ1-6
TGTGCCAGCAGCTTACGTAATCCGTCACCCCTCCACTTT
CASSLRNPSPLHF
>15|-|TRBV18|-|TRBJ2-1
TGTGCCAGCTCACTCGGGGGTAGCTCCTACAATGAGCAGTTCTTC
CASSLGGSSYNEQFF
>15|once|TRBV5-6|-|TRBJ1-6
TGTGCCAGCAGCACGGGGCAGGGGAGACGTTCACCCCTCCACTTT
CASSTGQGRRSPLHF
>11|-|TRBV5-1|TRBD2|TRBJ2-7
TGCGCCAGCGGGAGGGAGAGCGAGCAGTACTTC
CASGRESEQYF
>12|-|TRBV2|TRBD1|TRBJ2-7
TGTGCCAGCACGGGACAGGGGGACGAGCAGTACTTC
CASTGQGDEQYF
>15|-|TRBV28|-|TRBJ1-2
TGTGCCAGCAGTTTACCTATGGCAGCGACCCATGGCTACACCTTC
CASSLPMAATHGYTF
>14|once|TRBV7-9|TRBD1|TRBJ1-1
TGTGCCAGCAGCTTTCGGGACAGGAACACTGAAGCTTTCTTT
CASSFRDRNTEAFF
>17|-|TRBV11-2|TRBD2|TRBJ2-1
TGTGCCAGCAGCCCACGACCTTGGGGCGGGGGATACAATGAGCAGTTCTTC
CASSPRPWGGGYNEQFF
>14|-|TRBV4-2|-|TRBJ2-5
TGTGCCAGCAGCCAAGATCGGGGGGCGGAGACCCAGTACTTC
CASSQDRGAETQYF
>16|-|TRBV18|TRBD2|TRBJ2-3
TGTGCCAGCTCACCACGGGTAGCGGGGACCACAGATACGCAGTATTTT
CASSPRVAGTTDTQYF
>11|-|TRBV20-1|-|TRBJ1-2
TGCAGTGCTAAGGCAGGCTATGGCTACACCTTC
CSAKAGYGYTF
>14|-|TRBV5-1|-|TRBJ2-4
TGCGCCAGCAGCATTACCGGGTCCGGGGACATTCAGTACTTC
CASSITGSGDIQYF
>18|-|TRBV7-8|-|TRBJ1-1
TGTGCCAGCAGCTTAGCGTTTCAACTTGGCGGGGCGAACACTGAAGCTTTCTTT
CASSLAFQLGGANTEAFF
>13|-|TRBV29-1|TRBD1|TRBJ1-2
TGCAGCGTTGCGCTGACAGGGTACTATGGCTACACCTTC
CSVALTGYYGYTF
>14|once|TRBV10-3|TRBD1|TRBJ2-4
TGTGCCATCAGCGGGACAGGGTTTGGCAACATTCAGTACTTC
CAISGTGFGNIQYF
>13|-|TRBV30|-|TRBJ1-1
TGTGCCTGGAGGACTTCGGGGAACACTGAAGCTTTCTTT
CAWRTSGNTEAFF
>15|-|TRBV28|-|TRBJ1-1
TGTGCCAGCAGTCAAACCGGGATTATGGGCACTGAAGCTTTCTTT
CASSQTGIMGTEAFF
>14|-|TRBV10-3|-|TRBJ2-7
TGTGCCATCAGTGAGTCTGGGAGCTACTACGAGCAGTACTTC
CAISESGSYYEQYF
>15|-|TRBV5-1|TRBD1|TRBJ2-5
TGCGCCAGCAGGGACGGGACAGACTTGATAGAGACCCAGTACTTC
CASRDGTDLIETQYF
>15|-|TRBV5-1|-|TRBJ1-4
TGCGCCAGCAGCTTGTCCGGGTCCTTGAATGAAAAACTGTTTTTT
CASSLSGSLNEKLFF
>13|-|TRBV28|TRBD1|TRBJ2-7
TGTGCCAGCAGCCGGGGACAGGTTTACGAGCAGTACTTC
CASSRGQVYEQYF
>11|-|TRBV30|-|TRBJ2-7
TGTGCCTGGACAGGATCCTACGAGCAGTACTTC
CAWTGSYEQYF
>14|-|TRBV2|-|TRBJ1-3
TGTGCCAGCCTTGACAGGAGATCTGGAAACACCATATATTTT
CASLDRRSGNTIYF
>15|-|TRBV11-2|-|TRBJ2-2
TGTGCCAGCAGCTCACGGTTCGCGAACACCGGGGAGCTGTTTTTT
CASSSRFANTGELFF
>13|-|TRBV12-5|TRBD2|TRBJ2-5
TGTGCTAGTGGTTTAGCGGGGAGGGAGACCCAGTACTTC
CASGLAGRETQYF
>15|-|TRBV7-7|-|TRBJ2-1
TGTGCTAGCAGCCATAGCGAGGGCTTCTACAATGAGCAGTTCTTC
CASSHSEGFYNEQFF
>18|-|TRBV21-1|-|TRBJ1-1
TGTGCCAGCAGCACCGCCGTCAGGGGTGAGAGTCGCGACACTGAAGCTTTCTTT
CASSTAVRGESRDTEAFF
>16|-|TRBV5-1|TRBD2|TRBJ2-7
TGCGCCAGCAGCTTAACTTTAAGCGGGGGACCCTACGAGCAGTACTTC
CASSLTLSGGPYEQYF
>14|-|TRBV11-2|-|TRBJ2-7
TGTGCCAGCAGTCCACAGGTAAATGGACACGAGCAGTACTTC
CASSPQVNGHEQYF